The rows below give T cell receptor beta chains drawn from one sample of a study of T cell responses to AZD1222 COVID-19 vaccine. Some clones are missing from TCRdb's copy, which holds only in-frame ones; the method was immunoSEQ multiplex PCR. This table has over 100,000 clones, around 91% appearing once. The material was peripheral blood, obtained on day 0 of AZD1222 vaccination. Receptors originate from an adult in good health. Each CDR3 is given without its conserved first and last residue. The order of the fields is J gene, D gene, V gene, CDR3 protein. D genes are given only for firm matches.

J gene: TRBJ1-5; D gene: TRBD1; V gene: TRBV6-1; CDR3 protein: ASSEDRGWTQPQH
J gene: TRBJ1-1; D gene: -; V gene: TRBV21-1; CDR3 protein: ASRLFSQGLEAF
J gene: TRBJ1-3; D gene: -; V gene: TRBV15; CDR3 protein: ATSRDGVSGNTIY
J gene: TRBJ2-7; D gene: TRBD1; V gene: TRBV7-8; CDR3 protein: ASRHGTGGTTGQY
J gene: TRBJ2-4; D gene: -; V gene: TRBV18; CDR3 protein: ASSPPRQLAKNIQY
J gene: TRBJ2-6; D gene: -; V gene: TRBV10-3; CDR3 protein: AIGEVTGANVLT
J gene: TRBJ2-3; D gene: -; V gene: TRBV5-1; CDR3 protein: ASSFGVATDTQY
J gene: TRBJ2-7; D gene: TRBD1; V gene: TRBV10-2; CDR3 protein: ASRQGYEQY
J gene: TRBJ2-7; D gene: -; V gene: TRBV4-1; CDR3 protein: ASSQVGLSRGGKDEQY
J gene: TRBJ2-3; D gene: -; V gene: TRBV27; CDR3 protein: ASSLSADTQY
J gene: TRBJ2-5; D gene: -; V gene: TRBV4-2; CDR3 protein: ASCPVGGQETQY
J gene: TRBJ2-7; D gene: -; V gene: TRBV12-3/TRBV12-4; CDR3 protein: ASSFSGGYEQY
J gene: TRBJ2-1; D gene: TRBD1; V gene: TRBV7-9; CDR3 protein: ASSSPDRGNEQF
J gene: TRBJ2-3; D gene: -; V gene: TRBV15; CDR3 protein: ATRTDKTTDTQY
J gene: TRBJ2-1; D gene: TRBD1; V gene: TRBV7-2; CDR3 protein: ASRYIGGAYNEQF
J gene: TRBJ1-4; D gene: -; V gene: TRBV27; CDR3 protein: ASSFRGATNEKLF
J gene: -; D gene: -; V gene: TRBV24-1; CDR3 protein: ATSDTGPNEQF
J gene: TRBJ1-1; D gene: -; V gene: TRBV30; CDR3 protein: AWSVRRVDTEAF
J gene: TRBJ2-2; D gene: -; V gene: TRBV6-5; CDR3 protein: ASRSPGDTGELF
J gene: TRBJ1-2; D gene: -; V gene: TRBV9; CDR3 protein: ASSVGIGGNYGYT
J gene: TRBJ1-2; D gene: TRBD1; V gene: TRBV28; CDR3 protein: ASRGQGNYGYT
J gene: TRBJ1-1; D gene: TRBD1; V gene: TRBV13; CDR3 protein: ASSLDRGLTEAF
J gene: TRBJ1-2; D gene: -; V gene: TRBV28; CDR3 protein: ASVGGGPLAGYGYT
J gene: TRBJ1-1; D gene: -; V gene: TRBV7-2; CDR3 protein: ASSSGTRWAEAF
J gene: TRBJ2-5; D gene: -; V gene: TRBV7-7; CDR3 protein: ASSLVVGADETQY
J gene: TRBJ2-1; D gene: TRBD2; V gene: TRBV6-4; CDR3 protein: ASSASGGAGHNEQF
J gene: TRBJ1-5; D gene: -; V gene: TRBV7-6; CDR3 protein: ASSLEGYSNQPQH
J gene: TRBJ1-4; D gene: TRBD1; V gene: TRBV5-5; CDR3 protein: ASSSQGWQEKLF
J gene: TRBJ2-2; D gene: TRBD2; V gene: TRBV9; CDR3 protein: ASSVGEGRYTGELF
J gene: TRBJ2-7; D gene: -; V gene: TRBV28; CDR3 protein: ASSFGTLREQY
J gene: TRBJ1-1; D gene: -; V gene: TRBV4-1; CDR3 protein: ASSRLQGGTEAF
J gene: TRBJ2-5; D gene: TRBD2; V gene: TRBV6-2/TRBV6-3; CDR3 protein: ASSYSTSGGHQETQY